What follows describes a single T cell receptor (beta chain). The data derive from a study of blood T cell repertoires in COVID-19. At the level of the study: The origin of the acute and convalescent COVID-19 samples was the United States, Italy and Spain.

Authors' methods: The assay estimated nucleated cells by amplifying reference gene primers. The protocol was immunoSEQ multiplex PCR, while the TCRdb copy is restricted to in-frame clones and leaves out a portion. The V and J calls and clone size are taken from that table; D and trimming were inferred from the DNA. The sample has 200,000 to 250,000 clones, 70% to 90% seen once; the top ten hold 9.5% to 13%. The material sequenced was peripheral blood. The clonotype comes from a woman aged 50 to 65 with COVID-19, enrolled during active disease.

The CDR3, as DNA: TGTGCCACCCTAAGTCTCCTAGCGGGAGACAACGAGCAGTACTTC. As protein: CATLSLLAGDNEQYF. This sequence joins TRBV6-5 and TRBJ2-7, with 10 bases identical to TRBD2. CDR1 and CDR2 from the germline V gene are MNHEY and SVGAGI. The length of the CDR3 is 15 residues. The J segment lost 5 bases and the V segment lost 10 bases, leaving 14 bases of the junction unmatched.